Included here is one TCR beta chain sequence, with context. It has no known antigen specificity. The record has no base qualities; no much larger clone is one base away. V lost 3 bases and J lost 7 bases, and the count of bases not matched to a germline gene is 6. From the cysteine up to the phenylalanine, the CDR3 has a length of 13 residues. This entry keeps only the CDR3 DNA: 39 bases, framed from base 1. CDR1 and CDR2 are drawn from the germline V gene (reference sequence): GTSNPN, SVGIG. TCRbeta CDR3 regions were amplified from genomic DNA by means of the immunoSEQ Assay, a bias-controlled multiplex PCR. In the source study's methods: Within the assay, amplification of reference gene primers was used to estimate how many nucleated cells each sample contained. Sequence reads were collapsed and filtered to measure the absolute abundance of every unique TCRbeta CDR3 rearrangement. For each sample, productive Simpson clonality was calculated by taking the square root of Simpson's diversity index across productive rearrangements. TCRdb retrieved this table from immuneACCESS and kept in-frame rearrangements only. Not all clones are present; in checked studies, unresolved V genes account for under half, and no reason is known for the remainder. V and J calls and clone size follow that table, whereas D and trimming were derived from the DNA. This sample has roughly 24,000 clones in its table, and 85% to 90% of those were observed once. Roughly 20% of the sample belongs to the ten largest clones.

The data belong to a study of blood T cell repertoires in COVID-19 (TCRdb year 2020). Study-level background: Collaborator samples came from the United States, Italy and Spain and covered acute and convalescent phases of COVID-19. The prospective study material was composed of cDNA or gDNA derived from T cells, B-cell-depleted T cells, or PBMCs. Deeply sampled blood TCRbeta repertoires from subjects exposed to, actively infected with, or recovered from COVID-19 were included in the dataset. A freely available public database, intended as a resource for researchers studying the immune response to SARS-CoV-2, is where the repertoires were released. The samples were drawn from two sources: the first 160 participants of the ongoing ImmuneRACE study, and 1,200 or so subjects contributed by 6 global collaborators. Sample metadata almost always included a de-identified subject ID, COVID-19 status, age in years and sex. Where available, HLA class I and class II types were obtained from metadata supplied by the sample provider rather than from assay-based typing.

Collaborating institutions collected whole blood in K2EDTA tubes following their own protocols. For TCRbeta analysis, collaborator samples were shipped as frozen whole blood, as isolated PBMCs, or as DNA extracted from either sample type. General conclusions and limits of the study: The amount of clinical and demographic metadata varied by source and participant and was provided uncurated.

The rearranged segments are TRBV30 and TRBJ1-2; 9 of the junction bases match TRBD1. Material: peripheral blood. This receptor was obtained from a woman of 80 years or more with acute or convalescent COVID-19. The CDR3 protein: CAWSSQGAAGYTF. The nucleotide sequence is TGTGCCTGGAGCTCACAGGGGGCTGCTGGCTACACCTTC.